Here is one T cell receptor beta chain with its context. This sample stems from a study of somatic mutations in cytotoxic T cells in rheumatoid arthritis. Produced via immunoSEQ multiplex PCR; TCRdb's table is partial and in-frame only. The data hold fewer than 13,000 clones, with approximately 70% observed a single time. There are 11 residues in the CDR3. Germline loops: CDR1 MNHNY, CDR2 SVGAGI (reference sequence). Trimming removed 6 bases from V and 7 bases from J, with 9 bases in between. The specimen was CD8+ T cells sorted from blood. This sequence originates from a man aged 55 to 70 in good health. The V gene is TRBV6-6, the J gene TRBJ1-1, with D unclear. CDR3 in amino acids: CASRQVVEAFF. In nucleotides, the CDR3 is TGTGCCAGCAGGCAGGTGGTTGAAGCTTTCTTT.